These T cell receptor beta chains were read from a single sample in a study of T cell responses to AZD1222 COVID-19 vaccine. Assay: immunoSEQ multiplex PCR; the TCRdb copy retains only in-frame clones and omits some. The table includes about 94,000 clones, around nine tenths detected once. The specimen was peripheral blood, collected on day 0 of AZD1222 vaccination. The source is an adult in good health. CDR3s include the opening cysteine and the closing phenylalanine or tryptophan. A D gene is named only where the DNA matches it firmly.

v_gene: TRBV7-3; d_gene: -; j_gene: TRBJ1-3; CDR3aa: CASSLFPGNTIYF; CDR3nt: TGTGCCAGCAGCTTATTCCCAGGAAACACCATATATTTT
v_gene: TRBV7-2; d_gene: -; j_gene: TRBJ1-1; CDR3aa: CASSLSGQMNTEAFF; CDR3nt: TGTGCCAGCAGCTTATCTGGACAGATGAACACTGAAGCTTTCTTT
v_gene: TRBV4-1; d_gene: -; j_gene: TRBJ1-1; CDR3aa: CASSQAGPLNTEAFF; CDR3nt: TGCGCCAGCAGCCAAGCGGGCCCGTTGAACACTGAAGCTTTCTTT
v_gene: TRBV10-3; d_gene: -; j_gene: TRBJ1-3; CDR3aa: CAISEARQSGNTIYF; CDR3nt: TGTGCCATCAGTGAGGCCCGACAGAGTGGAAACACCATATATTTT
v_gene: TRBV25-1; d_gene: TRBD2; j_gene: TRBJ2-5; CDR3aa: CASSELGGGSQETQYF; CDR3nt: TGTGCCAGCAGTGAACTTGGCGGGGGGTCTCAAGAGACCCAGTACTTC
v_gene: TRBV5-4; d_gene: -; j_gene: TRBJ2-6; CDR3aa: CASSSEGQTGANVLTF; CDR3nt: TGTGCCAGTTCAAGCGAAGGACAGACTGGGGCCAACGTCCTGACTTTC
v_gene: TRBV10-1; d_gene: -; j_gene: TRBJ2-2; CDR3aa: CASSEIGPGELFF; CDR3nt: TGCGCCAGCAGTGAAATCGGTCCCGGGGAGCTGTTTTTT
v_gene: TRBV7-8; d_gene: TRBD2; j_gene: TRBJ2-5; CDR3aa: CASRPSGAYQETQYF; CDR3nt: TGTGCCAGCAGACCTAGCGGGGCCTACCAAGAGACCCAGTACTTC
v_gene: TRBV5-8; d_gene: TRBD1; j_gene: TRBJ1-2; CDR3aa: CATAGWTGGNYGYTF; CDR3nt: TGTGCCACGGCGGGCTGGACAGGAGGCAACTATGGCTACACCTTC
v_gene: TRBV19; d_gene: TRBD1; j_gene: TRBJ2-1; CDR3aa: CASSILRDSYEQFF; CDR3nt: TGTGCCAGTAGTATACTTAGGGACAGCTATGAGCAGTTCTTC